The clone carrying this T cell receptor beta chain was observed a few times. Its antigen is not known. The junction and the germline gene differ at one end; a read error may be behind it. This entry belongs to a study of T cells in Graves' hyperthyroidism and ophthalmopathy. Stable disease denoted Graves' hyperthyroidism without ophthalmopathy progression within 18 months. The authors took PBMCs from 10 ml fresh peripheral blood. RNA transcripts served as the template for amplifying TCR beta CDR3 regions. With the HTBI primer set, the TCR CDR3 went through a first round of RT-PCR. MiXCR, applied by TCRdb to the multiplex PCR reads, yields one record per CDR3 protein. The sample lists hundreds of thousands of distinct CDR3 sequences, approximately 14% occurring once. Per the germline V gene, CDR1 is MNHNS and CDR2 is SASEGT. The CDR3 consists of 14 residues. Study-level points and caveats: Through a model of 13 V-J features, ophthalmopathy was separated from stable hyperthyroidism. Blood also carried most thyroid clonotypes expanded above 0.001.

This sequence was found in a woman in her 30s with Graves' hyperthyroidism. Sequenced material: blood. The V and J genes are TRBV6-1 and TRBJ2-5, with D possibly matching TRBD2 (6 bases). As DNA, the CDR3 is TGTGCCAGCATTGAAGGAGGGGCCACGAAGACCCAGTACTTC. It translates to CASIEGGATKTQYF.